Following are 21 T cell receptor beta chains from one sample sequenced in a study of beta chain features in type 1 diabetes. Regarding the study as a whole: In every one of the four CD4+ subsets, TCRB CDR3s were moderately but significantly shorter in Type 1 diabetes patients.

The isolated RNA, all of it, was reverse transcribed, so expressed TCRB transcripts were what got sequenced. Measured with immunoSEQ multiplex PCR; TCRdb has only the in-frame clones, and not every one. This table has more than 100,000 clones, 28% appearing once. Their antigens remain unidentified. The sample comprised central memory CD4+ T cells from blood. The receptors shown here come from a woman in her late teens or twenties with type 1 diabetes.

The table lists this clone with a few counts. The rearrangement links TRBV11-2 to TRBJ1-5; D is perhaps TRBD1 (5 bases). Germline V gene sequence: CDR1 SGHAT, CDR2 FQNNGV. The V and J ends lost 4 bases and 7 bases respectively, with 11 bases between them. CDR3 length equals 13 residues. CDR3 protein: CASSSQGSQPQHF. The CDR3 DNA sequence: TGTGCCAGCAGCTCTCAGGGATCCCAGCCCCAGCATTTT.

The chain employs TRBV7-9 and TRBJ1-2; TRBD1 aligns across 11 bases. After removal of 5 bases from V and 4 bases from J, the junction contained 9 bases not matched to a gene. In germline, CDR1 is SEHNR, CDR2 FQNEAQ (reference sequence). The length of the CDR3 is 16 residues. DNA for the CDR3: TGTGCCAGCAGCCGGCAAGGACAGGGGGCCGGCTATGGCTACACCTTC. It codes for CASSRQGQGAGYGYTF.

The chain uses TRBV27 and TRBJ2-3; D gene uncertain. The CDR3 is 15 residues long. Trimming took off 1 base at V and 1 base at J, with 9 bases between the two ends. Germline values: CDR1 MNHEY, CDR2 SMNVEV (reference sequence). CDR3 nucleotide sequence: TGTGCCAGCAGTTTATTCCTGTCTGGCACAGATACGCAGTATTTT. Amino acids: CASSLFLSGTDTQYF.

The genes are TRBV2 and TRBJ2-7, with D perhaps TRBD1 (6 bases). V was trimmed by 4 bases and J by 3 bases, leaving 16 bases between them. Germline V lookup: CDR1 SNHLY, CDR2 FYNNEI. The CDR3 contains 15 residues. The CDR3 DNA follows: TGTGCCAGCAGTGCCAAATCCCTACAGGGCTACGAGCAGTACTTC. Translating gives CASSAKSLQGYEQYF. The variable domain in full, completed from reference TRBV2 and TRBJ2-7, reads EPEVTQTPSHQVTQMGQEVILRCVPISNHLYFYWYRQILGQKVEFLVSFYNNEISEKSEIFDDQFSVERPDGSNFTLKIRSTKLEDSAMYFCASSAKSLQGYEQYFGPGTRLTVT.

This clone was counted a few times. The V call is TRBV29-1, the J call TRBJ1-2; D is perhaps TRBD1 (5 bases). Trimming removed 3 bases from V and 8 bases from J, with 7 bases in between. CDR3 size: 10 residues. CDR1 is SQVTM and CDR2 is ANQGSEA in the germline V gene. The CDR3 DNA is TGCAGCGTTGAGGAGGGGGGCTACACCTTC. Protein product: CSVEEGGYTF.

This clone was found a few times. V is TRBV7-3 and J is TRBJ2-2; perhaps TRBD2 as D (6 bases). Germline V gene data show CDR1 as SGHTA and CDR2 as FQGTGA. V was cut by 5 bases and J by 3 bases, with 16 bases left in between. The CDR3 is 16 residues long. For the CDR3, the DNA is TGTGCCAGCAGCCCAGTTTTGACTAGAGACACCGGGGAGCTGTTTTTT. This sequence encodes CASSPVLTRDTGELFF.

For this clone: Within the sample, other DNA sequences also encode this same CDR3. The CDR3 spells CASSPQGVEQYF. CDR3 coding DNA: TGTGCCAGCTCACCCCAGGGGGTCGAGCAGTACTTC. V usage is TRBV18 and J usage is TRBJ2-7, with 7 bases that match TRBD1. V lost 3 bases to trimming and J lost 6 bases; unmatched junction nucleotides: 2. The germline V gene has CDR1 KGHSH and CDR2 LQKENI. This CDR3 comprises 12 residues.

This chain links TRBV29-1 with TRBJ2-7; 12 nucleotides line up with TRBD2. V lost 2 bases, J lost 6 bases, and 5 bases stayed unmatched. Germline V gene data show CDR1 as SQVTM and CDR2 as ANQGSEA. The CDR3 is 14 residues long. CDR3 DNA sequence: TGCAGCGTTGAAACTAGCGGGAGGATTTCCGAGCAGTACTTC. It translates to CSVETSGRISEQYF.

The CDR3: CASSPGTGLKQYF. DNA for the CDR3: TGTGCCAGCAGCCCTGGGACAGGGCTCAAGCAGTACTTC. The chain links TRBV11-3 to TRBJ2-7, with 9 bases lining up with TRBD1. Germline trimming cut 5 bases from V and 8 bases from J; bases unmatched to any gene: 7. Germline V gene lookup returns CDR1 SGHNT and CDR2 YENEEA. The CDR3 runs to 13 residues.

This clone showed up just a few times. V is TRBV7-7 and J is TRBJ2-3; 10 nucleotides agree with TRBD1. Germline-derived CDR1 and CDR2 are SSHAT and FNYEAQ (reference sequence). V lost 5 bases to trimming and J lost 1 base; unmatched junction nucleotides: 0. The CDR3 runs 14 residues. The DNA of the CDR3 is TGTGCCAGCAGCGGGACAGGGGGCACAGATACGCAGTATTTT. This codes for CASSGTGGTDTQYF.

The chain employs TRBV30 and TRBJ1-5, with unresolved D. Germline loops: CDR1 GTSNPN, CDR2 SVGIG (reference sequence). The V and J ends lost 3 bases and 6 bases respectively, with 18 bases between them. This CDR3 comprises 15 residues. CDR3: CAWRDPGVLVQPQHF. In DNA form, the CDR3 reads TGTGCCTGGAGGGACCCTGGGGTACTAGTTCAGCCCCAGCATTTT. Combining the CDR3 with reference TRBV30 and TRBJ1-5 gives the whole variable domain SQTIHQWPATLVQPVGSPLSLECTVEGTSNPNLYWYRQAAGRGLQLLFYSVGIGQISSEVPQNLSASRPQDRQFILSSKKLLLSDSGFYLCAWRDPGVLVQPQHFGDGTRLSIL.

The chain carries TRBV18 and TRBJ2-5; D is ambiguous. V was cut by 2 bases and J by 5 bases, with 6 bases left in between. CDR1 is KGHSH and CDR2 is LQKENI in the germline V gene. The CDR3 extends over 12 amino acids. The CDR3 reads CASSPMSETQYF. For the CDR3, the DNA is TGTGCCAGCTCACCAATGAGCGAGACCCAGTACTTC.

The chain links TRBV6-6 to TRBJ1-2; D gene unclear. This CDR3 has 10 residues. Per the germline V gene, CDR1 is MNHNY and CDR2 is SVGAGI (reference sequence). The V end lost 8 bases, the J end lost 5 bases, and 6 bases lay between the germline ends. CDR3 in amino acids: CASSQYGYTF. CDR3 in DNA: TGTGCCAGCTCCCAATATGGCTACACCTTC.

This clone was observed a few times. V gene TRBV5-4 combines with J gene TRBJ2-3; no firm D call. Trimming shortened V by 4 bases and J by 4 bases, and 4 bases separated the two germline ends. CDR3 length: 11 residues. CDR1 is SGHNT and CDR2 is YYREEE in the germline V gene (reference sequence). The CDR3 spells CASSLADTQYF. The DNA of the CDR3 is TGTGCCAGCAGCCTCGCAGATACGCAGTATTTT.

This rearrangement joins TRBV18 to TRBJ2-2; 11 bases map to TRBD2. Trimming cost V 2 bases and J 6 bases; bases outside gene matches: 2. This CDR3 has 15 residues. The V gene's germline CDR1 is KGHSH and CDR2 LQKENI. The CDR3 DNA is TGTGCCAGCTCACCAGGGACTAGCGGCGCCGGGGAGCTGTTTTTT. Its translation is CASSPGTSGAGELFF.

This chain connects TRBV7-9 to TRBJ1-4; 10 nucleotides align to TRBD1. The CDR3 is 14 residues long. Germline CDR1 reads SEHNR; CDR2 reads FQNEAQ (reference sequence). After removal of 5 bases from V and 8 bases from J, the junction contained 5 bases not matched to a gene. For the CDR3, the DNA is TGTGCCAGCAGCCGCGGACAGGGGGAAGAAAAACTGTTTTTT. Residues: CASSRGQGEEKLFF.

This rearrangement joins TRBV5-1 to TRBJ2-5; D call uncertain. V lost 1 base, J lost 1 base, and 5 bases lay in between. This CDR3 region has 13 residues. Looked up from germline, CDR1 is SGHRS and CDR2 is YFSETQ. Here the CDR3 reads CASSLTRQETQYF. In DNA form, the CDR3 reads TGCGCCAGCAGCTTGACTCGCCAAGAGACCCAGTACTTC.

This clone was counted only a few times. The CDR3 region is CASSLGFGLGGSSDNEQFF. DNA for the CDR3: TGTGCCAGCAGCTTAGGGTTTGGACTCGGCGGGAGCTCTGATAATGAGCAGTTCTTC. This sequence joins TRBV11-2 and TRBJ2-1, with TRBD2 identical over 7 bases. J gave up 7 bases and V 1 base, and 19 bases lay outside the gene matches. The CDR3 is 19 amino acids. Germline values: CDR1 SGHAT, CDR2 FQNNGV.

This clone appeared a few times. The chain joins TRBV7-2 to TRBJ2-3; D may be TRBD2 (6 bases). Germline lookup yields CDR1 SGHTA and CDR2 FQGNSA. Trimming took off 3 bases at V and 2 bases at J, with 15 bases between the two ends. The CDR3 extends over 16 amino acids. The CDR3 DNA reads TGTGCCAGCAGCTTCTTAAGGCGGGATCCCACAGATACGCAGTATTTT. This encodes CASSFLRRDPTDTQYF.

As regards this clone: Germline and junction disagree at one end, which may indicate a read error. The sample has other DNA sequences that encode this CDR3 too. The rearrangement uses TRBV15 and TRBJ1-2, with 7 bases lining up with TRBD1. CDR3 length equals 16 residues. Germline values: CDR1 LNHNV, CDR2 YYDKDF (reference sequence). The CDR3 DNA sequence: TGCGCCACCAGCAGGGGCCAAACGGGACAGATTTATGGCTACACCTTC. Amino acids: CATSRGQTGQIYGYTF.

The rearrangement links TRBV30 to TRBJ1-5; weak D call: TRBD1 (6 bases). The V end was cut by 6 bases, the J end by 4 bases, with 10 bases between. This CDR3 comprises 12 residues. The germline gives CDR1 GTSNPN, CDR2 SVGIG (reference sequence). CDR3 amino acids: CACATGNQPQHF. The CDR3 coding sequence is TGTGCCTGCGCGACAGGAAATCAGCCCCAGCATTTT.